The next 24 T cell receptor beta chains were all read from a single sample in a study of cytomegalovirus exposure and HLA in healthy donors. PCR amplification relied on 60 Vbeta primers (plus 13 Jbeta primers). The data were produced by immunoSEQ multiplex PCR, yet TCRdb's version contains in-frame clones alone and is incomplete. This table holds some 150,000 clones, less than 10% found once. Sample: PBMCs. Receptor source: a male donor in good health and CMV-seronegative.

This sequence joins TRBV6-1 and TRBJ1-2; D remains unclear. Per the germline V gene, CDR1 is MNHNS and CDR2 is SASEGT. This CDR3 contains 15 residues. The V and J ends lost 0 bases and 4 bases respectively, with 12 bases between them. The CDR3 region is CASSEAIATFYGYTF. In DNA form, the CDR3 reads TGTGCCAGCAGTGAAGCGATAGCCACCTTCTATGGCTACACCTTC.

In this sample, this clone turned up a few times. This chain connects TRBV7-8 to TRBJ2-7, with D perhaps TRBD1 (5 bases). The V end lost 1 base, the J end lost 2 bases, and 9 bases lay between the germline ends. This CDR3 is built from 14 residues. Germline values: CDR1 SGHVS, CDR2 FQNEAQ. The CDR3 here is CASSLEQGPYEQYF. The CDR3 DNA sequence: TGTGCCAGCAGCTTAGAGCAGGGTCCCTACGAGCAGTACTTC.

This clone was counted between two and nine times. The rearrangement joins TRBV29-1 to TRBJ2-7; TRBD2 might be the D (6 bases). Deletions cut 7 bases from V and 2 bases from J, with 18 bases between. The CDR3 consists of 14 residues. Looked up from germline, CDR1 is SQVTM and CDR2 is ANQGSEA. As DNA, the CDR3 is TGCAGCGCCCTATGGAGGGACTCGACCTACGAGCAGTACTTC. This gives the protein CSALWRDSTYEQYF.

This clone has more than one count but fewer than ten. The chain employs TRBV5-1 and TRBJ2-3, with TRBD1 identical over 10 bases. After removal of 3 bases from V and 8 bases from J, the junction contained 6 bases not matched to a gene. CDR3 length: 14 amino acids. Germline V lookup: CDR1 SGHRS, CDR2 YFSETQ. The CDR3 spells CASSSTGGRGTQYF. DNA for the CDR3: TGCGCCAGCAGCTCGACAGGGGGCCGCGGTACGCAGTATTTT.

This clone has more than one count but fewer than ten. The CDR3 loop reads CASSLNGRGVAEAFF. CDR3 bases: TGCGCCAGCAGCTTGAACGGCAGGGGTGTAGCTGAAGCTTTCTTT. The chain couples TRBV5-1 to TRBJ1-1; perhaps TRBD1 as D (6 bases). The CDR3 is 15 residues long. Deletions cut 1 base from V and 6 bases from J, with 16 bases between. Germline V gene sequence: CDR1 SGHRS, CDR2 YFSETQ.

The chain joins TRBV25-1 to TRBJ1-3; weak D call: TRBD1 (5 bases). The CDR3 has 15 residues. V lost 6 bases, J lost 2 bases, and 14 bases lay in between. From germline, CDR1 is MGHDK and CDR2 SYGVNS. The chain's CDR3 is CASRLDTLTGNTIYF. In nucleotides, the CDR3 is TGTGCCAGCAGATTGGACACCCTAACTGGAAACACCATATATTTT.

About this clone: This CDR3 is also generated by other DNA sequences in the sample. The J gene is TRBJ1-2, the V gene TRBV7-2; D perhaps matches TRBD1 (6 bases). Germline values: CDR1 SGHTA, CDR2 FQGNSA. V was shortened by 3 bases and J by 1 base, with 6 bases between the two germline ends. The CDR3 contains 13 residues. The CDR3 spells CASSLDSNYGYTF. For the CDR3, the DNA is TGTGCCAGCAGCTTGGACAGTAACTATGGCTACACCTTC.

A note on this clone: Relative to the germline gene, one junction end is altered; a read error may explain this. The rearrangement uses TRBV6-5 and TRBJ1-1; D unresolved. Germline V gene lookup returns CDR1 MNHEY and CDR2 SVGAGI. The length of the CDR3 is 11 residues. CDR3 DNA: TGTGCCAGCAGTTACGAGCGCAAAGCCTTCTTT. Residues: CASSYERKAFF.

A few counts support this clone. The V and J genes are TRBV7-9 and TRBJ2-2, with 7 positions matching TRBD1. Germline values: CDR1 SEHNR, CDR2 FQNEAQ (reference sequence). The CDR3 loop spans 19 amino acids. Germline trimming cut 3 bases from V and 4 bases from J; bases unmatched to any gene: 17. The CDR3 DNA follows: TGTGCCAGCAGCTTTCGCGACAGGGATTCGATATGGGGCACCGGGGAGCTGTTTTTT. It yields the protein CASSFRDRDSIWGTGELFF. Full variable domain (remainder filled in from reference TRBV7-9 and TRBJ2-2): DTGVSQNPRHKITKRGQNVTFRCDPISEHNRLYWYRQTLGQGPEFLTYFQNEAQLEKSRLLSDRFSAERPKGSFSTLEIQRTEQGDSAMYLCASSFRDRDSIWGTGELFFGEGSRLTVL.

This clone has more than one count but fewer than ten. J is TRBJ2-2 and V is TRBV4-1; D is undetermined. There are 15 residues in the CDR3. V dropped 6 bases and J dropped 0 bases, with 11 bases sitting between them. Per the germline V gene, CDR1 is MGHRA and CDR2 is YSYEKL. CDR3 amino acids: CASSRHASNTGELFF. As DNA, the CDR3 is TGCGCCAGCAGTCGACACGCGTCGAACACCGGGGAGCTGTTTTTT.

This clone was observed a few times. The genes are TRBV2 and TRBJ1-2; TRBD1 is a possible D gene (6 bases). Looked up from germline, CDR1 is SNHLY and CDR2 is FYNNEI. The CDR3 runs 13 residues. V lost 3 bases and J lost 2, with 7 bases in between. CDR3 loop: CASSDTGNYGYTF. The CDR3 bases are TGTGCCAGCAGTGATACAGGGAACTATGGCTACACCTTC.

The gene calls are TRBV6-1 and TRBJ1-2; the match to TRBD1 covers 10 bases. Germline V gene sequence: CDR1 MNHNS, CDR2 SASEGT. Germline trimming cut 4 bases from V and 8 bases from J; bases unmatched to any gene: 13. This CDR3 is 16 amino acids long. This CDR3 is CASSGDRGRGHGGYTF. The DNA of the CDR3 is TGTGCCAGCAGTGGGGACAGGGGAAGGGGGCACGGAGGCTACACCTTC.

V is TRBV6-1 and J is TRBJ1-2; 8 bases are shared with TRBD1. Germline V CDR1 and CDR2: MNHNS, SASEGT. This CDR3 is built from 14 residues. J gave up 8 bases and V 8 bases, and 13 bases lay outside the gene matches. The CDR3 region is CASPTGAGLGGYTF. CDR3 DNA: TGTGCCAGCCCGACAGGGGCCGGGCTGGGAGGCTACACCTTC.

Only a few counts were recorded for this clone. V gene TRBV5-1 combines with J gene TRBJ2-7; D unresolved. V was trimmed by 4 bases and J by 7 bases, leaving 12 bases between them. This CDR3 spans 12 amino acids. The V gene's germline CDR1 is SGHRS and CDR2 YFSETQ. In nucleotides, the CDR3 is TGCGCCAGCAGCCCTGGCCCCGGGGAGCAGTACTTC. Protein product: CASSPGPGEQYF.

Concerning this clone: The junction differs from germline at one of its ends, possibly a read error. The genes are TRBV4-1 and TRBJ2-2, with D maybe TRBD2 (5 bases). Germline V gene sequence: CDR1 MGHRA, CDR2 YSYEKL. This CDR3 has 14 amino acids. The CDR3 sequence is CASSRLPNTGEPFF. The CDR3 coding sequence is TGCGCCAGCAGCCGGCTACCTAACACCGGGGAGCCGTTTTTT.

A few counts support this clone. The chain couples TRBV4-1 to TRBJ1-2, with D perhaps matching TRBD1 (6 bases). CDR3 size: 13 residues. Deletions cut 4 bases from V and 5 bases from J, with 11 bases between. In germline, CDR1 is MGHRA, CDR2 YSYEKL. The CDR3 loop is CASSPQGLYGYTF. CDR3 sequence (DNA): TGCGCCAGCAGCCCGCAGGGGCTGTATGGCTACACCTTC.

The V call is TRBV4-3, the J call TRBJ2-1; D gene uncertain. Per the germline V gene, CDR1 is LGHNA and CDR2 is YSLEER. Trimming took 0 bases from V and 8 from J, leaving 8 bases between them. This CDR3 comprises 13 residues. In nucleotides, the CDR3 is TGCGCCAGCAGCCAAGAACAATACCATGAGCAGTTCTTC. It encodes CASSQEQYHEQFF.

The chain couples TRBV6-6 to TRBJ2-1; D not resolved. CDR1 is MNHNY, CDR2 SVGAGI, per germline (reference sequence). V was shortened by 5 bases and J by 0 bases, with 11 bases between the two germline ends. This CDR3 has 15 amino acids. The CDR3 here is CASSDLRSSYNEQFF. In nucleotides, the CDR3 is TGTGCCAGCAGTGATTTGCGGAGCTCCTACAATGAGCAGTTCTTC.

This clone was counted between two and nine times. This chain connects TRBV19 to TRBJ1-2, with no clear D. The CDR3 runs to 15 residues. Germline lookup yields CDR1 LNHDA and CDR2 SQIVND (reference sequence). The V end was cut by 7 bases, the J end by 3 bases, with 18 bases between. This CDR3 reads CASTSPRGIDYGYTF. DNA for the CDR3: TGTGCCAGTACCTCCCCCCGGGGTATCGACTATGGCTACACCTTC.

This chain connects TRBV7-9 to TRBJ2-7; 9 bases agree with TRBD2. Germline CDR1 and CDR2: SEHNR and FQNEAQ (reference sequence). Trimming removed 4 bases from V and 4 bases from J; junction bases left unmatched: 8. The CDR3 contains 15 residues. The CDR3 sequence is CASSSAQRGAYEQYF. The CDR3 DNA follows: TGTGCCAGCAGCTCCGCTCAGCGGGGGGCTTACGAGCAGTACTTC.

This clone was detected only a few times. This rearrangement joins TRBV6-5 to TRBJ1-1, with a weak D call TRBD1 (6 bases). V was clipped by 6 bases and J by 6 bases, with 17 bases between them. CDR3 length: 14 amino acids. Germline V gene data show CDR1 as MNHEY and CDR2 as SVGAGI. The CDR3 region has the DNA TGTGCCAGCAGCCCGACAGGAATGCTGTCTGAAGCTTTCTTT. It yields the protein CASSPTGMLSEAFF.

A few counts support this clone. The V gene is TRBV10-3, the J gene TRBJ2-7; 10 bases are shared with TRBD1. Germline assignment: CDR1 ENHRY and CDR2 SYGVKD. V lost 6 bases, J lost 5 bases, and 10 bases stayed unmatched. The CDR3 runs 15 residues. The CDR3 reads CAIRETPGQGNEQYF. The CDR3 DNA reads as TGTGCCATCAGGGAAACCCCGGGACAGGGGAACGAGCAGTACTTC.

This clone was counted only a few times. Other DNA sequences in the sample encode the same CDR3. The chain uses TRBV2 and TRBJ2-5; D not certain. The germline V gene encodes CDR1 SNHLY and CDR2 FYNNEI. Trimming took 4 bases from V and 5 from J, leaving 5 bases between them. The CDR3 extends over 11 amino acids. The CDR3, as DNA: TGTGCCAGCAGTGGAGAGGAGACCCAGTACTTC. Translation: CASSGEETQYF. The whole variable domain, filled in from reference TRBV2 and TRBJ2-5, reads EPEVTQTPSHQVTQMGQEVILRCVPISNHLYFYWYRQILGQKVEFLVSFYNNEISEKSEIFDDQFSVERPDGSNFTLKIRSTKLEDSAMYFCASSGEETQYFGPGTRLLVL.

This clone was detected only a few times. This rearrangement joins TRBV6-6 to TRBJ2-7, with 9 bases lining up with TRBD1. Germline assignment: CDR1 MNHNY and CDR2 SVGAGI (reference sequence). CDR3 length: 14 residues. Losses at the gene ends were 6 bases for V and 2 bases for J; bases not matched to a gene: 5. DNA of the CDR3: TGTGCCAGCAGAAACGGACAGGGGCCCTACGAGCAGTACTTC. This translates into CASRNGQGPYEQYF.